The 2 T cell receptor beta chains given below trace back to one sample, sequenced in a study of CD8 T cell repertoires and HIV-1 epitope variants. No cognate antigen is known for these TCRs. Method: immunoSEQ multiplex PCR; TCRdb's copy keeps in-frame clones and lacks some. In the table there are some 5,000 clones, about two thirds of which are singletons. The source material was cultured CD8+ T cells derived from PBMCs. The receptors here all came from a male donor with HIV.

There are a few counts of this clone. The chain employs TRBV15 and TRBJ1-1, with D perhaps TRBD1 (6 bases). V lost 6 bases to trimming and J lost 9 bases, with 17 bases between them. This CDR3 spans 13 amino acids. Germline assignment: CDR1 LNHNV and CDR2 YYDKDF (reference sequence). Here the CDR3 DNA reads TGTGCCACCAGTGAGTCGGGGGGGCCTCAAGCTTTCTTT. It specifies CATSESGGPQAFF.

A few counts support this clone. V and J are TRBV9 and TRBJ2-2, with D possibly matching TRBD2 (5 bases). The V end was cut by 6 bases, the J end by 5 bases, with 11 bases between. The CDR3 totals 13 residues. CDR1 and CDR2 from the germline V gene are SGDLS and YYNGEE. Written as DNA, the CDR3 is TGTGCCAGCACCCCCCGCGGGACCGGGGAGCTGTTTTTT. It translates to CASTPRGTGELFF.